This T cell receptor beta chain was profiled in a study of CD4 T cells in relation to SARS-CoV-2 and coronaviruses. Points on this clone: Its antigen is still unknown.

Before the COVID-19 pandemic, during about 2010-2018, CD4+ T cells were taken from unexposed donors. After ten to eleven days of culture, CD4+ T cells were isolated. Half the medium was replaced with IL-2 medium on days 3 and 7. The data were produced by immunoSEQ multiplex PCR, yet TCRdb's version contains in-frame clones alone and is incomplete. Of 15,000 to 20,000 clones listed, approximately 77% were seen once; the top ten hold approximately 14%. CDR3 length equals 14 residues. V gave up 10 bases and J gave up 5 bases, with 15 bases separating them. Germline loops: CDR1 MNHEY, CDR2 SVGAGI. The clonotype was recovered from a human donor in good health. The rearrangement uses TRBV6-5 and TRBJ1-6; D is undetermined. The sequencing sample was made of CD4+ T cells from PBMCs, cultured in vitro. The CDR3 is CATRAGSNNSPLHF. The CDR3 DNA reads TGTGCCACGAGGGCGGGCAGCAATAATTCACCCCTCCACTTT.